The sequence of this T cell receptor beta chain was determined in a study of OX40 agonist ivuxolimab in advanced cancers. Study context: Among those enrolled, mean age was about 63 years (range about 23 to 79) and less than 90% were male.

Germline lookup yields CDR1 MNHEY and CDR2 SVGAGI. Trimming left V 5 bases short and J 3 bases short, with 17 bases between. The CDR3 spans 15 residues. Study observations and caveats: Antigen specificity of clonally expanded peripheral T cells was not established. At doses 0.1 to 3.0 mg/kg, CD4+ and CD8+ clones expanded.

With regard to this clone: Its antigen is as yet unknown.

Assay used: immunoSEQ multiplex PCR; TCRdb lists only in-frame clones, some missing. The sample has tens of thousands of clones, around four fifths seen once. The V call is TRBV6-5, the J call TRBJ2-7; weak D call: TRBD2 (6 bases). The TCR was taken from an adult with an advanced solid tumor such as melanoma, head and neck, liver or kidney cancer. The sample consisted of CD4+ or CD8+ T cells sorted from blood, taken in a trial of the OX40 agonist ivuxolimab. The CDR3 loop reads CASSNDGSAGYEQYF. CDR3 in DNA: TGTGCCAGCAGTAACGACGGGAGCGCCGGCTACGAGCAGTACTTC.